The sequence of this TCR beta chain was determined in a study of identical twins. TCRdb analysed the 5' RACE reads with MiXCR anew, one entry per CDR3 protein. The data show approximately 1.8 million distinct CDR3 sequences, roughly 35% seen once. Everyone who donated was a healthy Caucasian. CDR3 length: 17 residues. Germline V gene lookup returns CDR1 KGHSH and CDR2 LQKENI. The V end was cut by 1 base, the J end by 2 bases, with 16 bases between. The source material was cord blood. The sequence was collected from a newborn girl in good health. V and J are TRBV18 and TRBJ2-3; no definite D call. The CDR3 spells CASSPLFGLTNTDTQYF. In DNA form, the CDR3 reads TGTGCCAGCTCACCACTTTTTGGGCTAACTAACACAGATACGCAGTATTTT. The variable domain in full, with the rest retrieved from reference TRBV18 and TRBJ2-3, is NAGVMQNPRHLVRRRGQEARLRCSPMKGHSHVYWYRQLPEEGLKFMVYLQKENIIDESGMPKERFSAEFPKEGPSILRIQQVVRGDSAAYFCASSPLFGLTNTDTQYFGPGTRLTVL.